Presented here are 17 T cell receptor beta chains from one specimen sequenced in a study of Ad26.COV2.S vaccination and SARS-CoV-2 variants. Repertoires were generated with immunoSEQ multiplex PCR, while TCRdb's copy carries only in-frame clones and drops some. The sample holds hundreds of thousands of clones; approximately 81% are singletons and the top ten take 3.3%. Sample treatment: about 20 received Ad26.COV2.S at low or high dose, single or two shots; 5 received placebo; per-sample allocation not given. Following the first vaccine or placebo injection, samples were taken on day 63. Sample: peripheral blood, taken in a trial of Ad26.COV2.S vaccine versus placebo. These receptors all come from a person aged 18-60 years who received the Ad26.COV2.S COVID-19 vaccine or a placebo.

The V call is TRBV11-2, the J call TRBJ2-5, with a weak D call TRBD2 (5 bases). CDR1 SGHAT and CDR2 FQNNGV come from the germline V gene. Deletions cut 0 bases from V and 7 bases from J, with 12 bases between. The CDR3 contains 14 residues. The chain's CDR3 is CASSLDPSGRTQYF. For the CDR3, the DNA is TGTGCCAGCAGCTTAGATCCGTCGGGGAGGACCCAGTACTTC. Together with reference TRBV11-2 and TRBJ2-5, the CDR3 gives the full variable domain: EAGVAQSPRYKIIEKRQSVAFWCNPISGHATLYWYQQILGQGPKLLIQFQNNGVVDDSQLPKDRFSAERLKGVDSTLKIQPAKLEDSAVYLCASSLDPSGRTQYFGPGTRLLVL.

The V and J genes are TRBV27 and TRBJ1-1; possibly TRBD1 for D (5 bases). V was clipped by 2 bases and J by 7 bases, with 8 bases between them. Germline-derived CDR1 and CDR2 are MNHEY and SMNVEV (reference sequence). The CDR3 has 12 amino acids. The CDR3 spells CASSLRDGEAFF. CDR3 in DNA: TGTGCCAGCAGTTTACGGGACGGTGAAGCTTTCTTT.

The rearrangement uses TRBV6-5 and TRBJ2-2; no clear D. V lost 5 bases and J lost 9, with 13 bases in between. CDR3 size: 13 residues. Germline V gives CDR1 MNHEY, CDR2 SVGAGI. The CDR3 bases are TGTGCCAGCAGTCGCCCGGGTTTCAGGGAGCTGTTTTTT. It specifies CASSRPGFRELFF.

This clone was found once. The DNA for the CDR3 is TGTGCTAGTGGTTCCAGGGGAAGCTCTGGGGCCAACGTCCTGACTTTC. This codes for CASGSRGSSGANVLTF. The rearrangement links TRBV12-5 to TRBJ2-6; the D gene is possibly TRBD1 (6 bases). From germline, CDR1 is LGHNT and CDR2 FRNRAP. Trimming cost V 4 bases and J 0 bases, with 10 bases left between them. This CDR3 region has 16 residues.

The chain is built from TRBV9 and TRBJ2-3; D is possibly TRBD2 (6 bases). CDR3 length equals 12 residues. CDR1 is SGDLS and CDR2 is YYNGEE in the germline V gene. Trimming left V 5 bases short and J 6 bases short, with 10 bases between. DNA of the CDR3: TGTGCCAGCAGTGGGGGGTCGGATACGCAGTATTTT. Protein product: CASSGGSDTQYF.

This clone was detected only once. V and J are TRBV24-1 and TRBJ2-2, with TRBD1 identical over 9 bases. Germline values: CDR1 KGHDR, CDR2 SFDVKD. V was pared by 3 bases and J by 3 bases, with 10 bases of the junction left unmatched. CDR3 length: 18 amino acids. The CDR3 DNA sequence: TGTGCCACCAGTGATCCGGGGACAGGGAGAGGGGACACCGGGGAGCTGTTTTTT. Amino acids: CATSDPGTGRGDTGELFF.

The chain combines TRBV5-4 with TRBJ1-4, with unresolved D. The CDR3 has 17 amino acids. V shed 6 bases and J shed 4 bases, with 22 bases lying between them. In germline, CDR1 is SGHNT, CDR2 YYREEE (reference sequence). The CDR3, as DNA: TGTGCCAGCACCTCGCGGTCAGAACGGTTCGGTAATGAAAAACTGTTTTTT. It yields the protein CASTSRSERFGNEKLFF.

The V and J genes are TRBV5-1 and TRBJ2-3, with D possibly being TRBD1 (6 bases). CDR1 is SGHRS, CDR2 YFSETQ, per germline. The CDR3 extends over 13 amino acids. Deletions cut 2 bases from V and 4 bases from J, with 8 bases between. DNA for the CDR3: TGCGCCAGCAGCTTTACAGGGTCAGATACGCAGTATTTT. Protein product: CASSFTGSDTQYF.

The gene calls are TRBV19 and TRBJ2-3; 7 positions match TRBD1. Germline-derived CDR1 and CDR2 are LNHDA and SQIVND (reference sequence). The V gene end was trimmed by 3 bases and the J gene end by 2 bases; junction bases not matched to a gene: 2. This CDR3 has 14 residues. CDR3 sequence reads: CASSIQGVTDTQYF. The CDR3 DNA is TGTGCCAGTAGTATCCAGGGGGTCACAGATACGCAGTATTTT.

The chain links TRBV6-5 to TRBJ2-7; 9 bases agree with TRBD1. Germline assignment: CDR1 MNHEY and CDR2 SVGAGI. V lost 6 bases and J lost 4; bases outside the gene matches: 7. The length of the CDR3 is 14 residues. The DNA of the CDR3 is TGTGCCAGCAGGTACACAGGGGGCGGGTACGAGCAGTACTTC. This sequence encodes CASRYTGGGYEQYF.

The chain has TRBV29-1 and TRBJ2-7; D unresolved. The CDR3 spans 12 residues. The germline CDR1 and CDR2 sequences are SQVTM and ANQGSEA. Trimming left V 7 bases short and J 3 bases short, with 13 bases between. CDR3 in DNA: TGCAGCGCGAGGTGGCTTAGCTACGAGCAGTACTTC. It is translated as CSARWLSYEQYF.

The rearrangement uses TRBV4-3 and TRBJ2-5; no clear D. Germline values: CDR1 LGHNA, CDR2 YSLEER. The CDR3 covers 13 residues. Trimming removed 0 bases from V and 2 bases from J, with 4 bases in between. The DNA for the CDR3 is TGCGCCAGCAGCCAAGATATGCAAGAGACCCAGTACTTC. This sequence encodes CASSQDMQETQYF.

The chain uses TRBV27 and TRBJ2-7; 12 bases are a match to TRBD2. J was trimmed by 3 bases and V by 5 bases; bases with no gene match: 5. The CDR3 sequence is 15 residues long. Germline V lookup: CDR1 MNHEY, CDR2 SMNVEV (reference sequence). The CDR3 nucleotides are TGTGCCAGCAGTAGAACTAGCGGGGGGTACTACGAGCAGTACTTC. The encoded protein is CASSRTSGGYYEQYF.

This chain uses TRBV11-3 with TRBJ2-2; no firm D call. The germline CDR1 and CDR2 sequences are SGHNT and YENEEA. This CDR3 comprises 13 residues. V lost 8 bases and J lost 0, with 7 bases in between. This CDR3 is CASQQTNTGELFF. The CDR3 bases are TGTGCCAGCCAACAGACGAACACCGGGGAGCTGTTTTTT.

This clone was observed a single time. The chain couples TRBV15 to TRBJ2-3; no clear D gene. The V end was cut by 5 bases, the J end by 1 base, with 16 bases between. The length of the CDR3 is 16 residues. The germline V gene encodes CDR1 LNHNV and CDR2 YYDKDF (reference sequence). This CDR3 reads CATSRTSAARTDTQYF. CDR3 DNA sequence: TGTGCCACCAGCCGAACTTCTGCGGCCCGCACAGATACGCAGTATTTT.

The chain uses TRBV15 and TRBJ2-3; a possible D gene is TRBD2 (5 bases). Trimming stripped 0 bases from V and 7 bases from J, with 11 bases between. Per the germline V gene, CDR1 is LNHNV and CDR2 is YYDKDF (reference sequence). The CDR3 runs to 14 residues. For the CDR3, the DNA is TGTGCCACCAGCAGAGATCTCGGGGAATATACGCAGTATTTT. Amino acid sequence: CATSRDLGEYTQYF.

There are many counts of this clone. The chain couples TRBV6-2 or TRBV6-3 to TRBJ2-2; D uncertain. Trimming left V 4 bases short and J 6 bases short, with 3 bases between. This CDR3 is 11 amino acids long. The V gene's germline CDR1 is MNHEY and CDR2 SVGEGT. For the CDR3, the DNA is TGTGCCAGCAGTTTTCCCGGGGAGCTGTTTTTT. This sequence encodes CASSFPGELFF.